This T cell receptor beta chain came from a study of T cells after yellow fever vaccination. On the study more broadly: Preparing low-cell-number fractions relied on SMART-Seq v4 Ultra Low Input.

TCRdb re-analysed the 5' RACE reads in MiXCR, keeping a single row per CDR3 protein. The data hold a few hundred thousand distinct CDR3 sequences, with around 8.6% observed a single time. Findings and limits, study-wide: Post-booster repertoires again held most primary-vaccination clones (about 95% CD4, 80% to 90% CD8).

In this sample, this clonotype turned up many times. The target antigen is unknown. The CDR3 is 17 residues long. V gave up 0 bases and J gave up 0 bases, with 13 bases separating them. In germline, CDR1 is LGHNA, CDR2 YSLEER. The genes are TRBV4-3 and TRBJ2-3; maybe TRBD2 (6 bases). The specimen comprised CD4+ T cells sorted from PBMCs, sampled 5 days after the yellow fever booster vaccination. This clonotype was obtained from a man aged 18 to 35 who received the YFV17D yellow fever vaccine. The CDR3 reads CASSQDPSAGSTDTQYF. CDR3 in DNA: TGCGCCAGCAGCCAAGACCCTAGCGCCGGAAGCACAGATACGCAGTATTTT.